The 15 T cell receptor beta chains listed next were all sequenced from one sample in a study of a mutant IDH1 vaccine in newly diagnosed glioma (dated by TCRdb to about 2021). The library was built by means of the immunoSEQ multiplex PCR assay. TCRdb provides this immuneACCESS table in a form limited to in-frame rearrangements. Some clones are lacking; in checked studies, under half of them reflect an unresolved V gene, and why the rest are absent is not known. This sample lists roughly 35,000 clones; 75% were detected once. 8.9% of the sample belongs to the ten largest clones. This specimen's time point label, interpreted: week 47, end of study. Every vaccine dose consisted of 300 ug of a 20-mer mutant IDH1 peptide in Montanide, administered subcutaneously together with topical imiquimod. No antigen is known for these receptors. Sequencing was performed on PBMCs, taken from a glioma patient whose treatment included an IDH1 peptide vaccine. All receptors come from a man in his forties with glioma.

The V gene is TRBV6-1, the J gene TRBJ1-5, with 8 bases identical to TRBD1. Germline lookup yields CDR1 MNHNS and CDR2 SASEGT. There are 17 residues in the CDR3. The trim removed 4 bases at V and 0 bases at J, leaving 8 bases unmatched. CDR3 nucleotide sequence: TGTGCCAGCAGTGGCCGACAGGGGCGAAGTAGCAATCAGCCCCAGCATTTT. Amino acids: CASSGRQGRSSNQPQHF.

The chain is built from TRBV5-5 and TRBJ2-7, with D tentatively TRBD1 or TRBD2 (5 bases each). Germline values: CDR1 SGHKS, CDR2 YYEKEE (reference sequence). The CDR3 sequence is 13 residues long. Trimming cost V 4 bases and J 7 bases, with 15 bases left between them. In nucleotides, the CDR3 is TGTGCCAGCAGCCCTGGGCCCGAGGGGGAGCAGTACTTC. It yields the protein CASSPGPEGEQYF.

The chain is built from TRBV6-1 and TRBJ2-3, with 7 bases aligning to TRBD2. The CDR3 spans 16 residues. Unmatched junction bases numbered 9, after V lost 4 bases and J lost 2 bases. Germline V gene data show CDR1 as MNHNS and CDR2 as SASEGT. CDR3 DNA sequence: TGTGCCAGCAGTGCCGGGACTATTGGGTCCACAGATACGCAGTATTTT. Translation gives CASSAGTIGSTDTQYF.

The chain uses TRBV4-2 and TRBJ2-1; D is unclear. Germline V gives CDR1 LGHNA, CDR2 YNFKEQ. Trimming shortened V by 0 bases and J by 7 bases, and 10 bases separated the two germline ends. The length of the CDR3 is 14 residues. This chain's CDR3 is CASSQEPSGNEQFF. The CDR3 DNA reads TGTGCCAGCAGCCAAGAACCCTCCGGGAATGAGCAGTTCTTC.

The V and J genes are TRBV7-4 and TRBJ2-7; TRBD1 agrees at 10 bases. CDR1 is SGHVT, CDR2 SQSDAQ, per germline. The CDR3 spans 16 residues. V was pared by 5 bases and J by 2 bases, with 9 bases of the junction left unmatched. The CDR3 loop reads CASSPKDRGTTYEQYF. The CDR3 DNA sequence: TGTGCCAGCAGCCCAAAGGACAGGGGGACAACCTACGAGCAGTACTTC.

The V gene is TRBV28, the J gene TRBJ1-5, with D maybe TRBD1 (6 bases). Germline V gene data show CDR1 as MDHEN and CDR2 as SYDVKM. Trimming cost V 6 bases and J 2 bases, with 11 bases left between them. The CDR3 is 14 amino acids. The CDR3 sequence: CASSQQGGNQPQHF. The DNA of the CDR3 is TGTGCCAGCAGCCAACAGGGAGGCAATCAGCCCCAGCATTTT.

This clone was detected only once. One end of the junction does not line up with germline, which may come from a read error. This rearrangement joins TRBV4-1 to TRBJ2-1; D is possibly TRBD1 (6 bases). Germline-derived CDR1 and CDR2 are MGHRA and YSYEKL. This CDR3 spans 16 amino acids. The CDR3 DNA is TGCGCCAGCAGCCAGTACGGGACACTCCAATCCAATGAGCAGCTCTTC. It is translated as CASSQYGTLQSNEQLF.

The chain's CDR3 is CASSPGGTGTQPQHF. In DNA, the CDR3 is TGTGCCAGCAGCCCGGGCGGGACAGGGACTCAGCCCCAGCATTTT. This sequence joins TRBV7-2 and TRBJ1-5, with 9 bases lining up with TRBD1. This CDR3 contains 15 residues. Per the germline V gene, CDR1 is SGHTA and CDR2 is FQGNSA. With V trimmed by 5 bases and J by 6 bases, 8 bases remained unmatched.

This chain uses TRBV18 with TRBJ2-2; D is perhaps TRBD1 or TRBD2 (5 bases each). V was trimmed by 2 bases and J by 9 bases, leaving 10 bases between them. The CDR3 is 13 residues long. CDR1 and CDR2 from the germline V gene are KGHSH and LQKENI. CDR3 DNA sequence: TGTGCCAGCTCACCAGGGGACGGTTGGGAGCTGTTTTTT. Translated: CASSPGDGWELFF.

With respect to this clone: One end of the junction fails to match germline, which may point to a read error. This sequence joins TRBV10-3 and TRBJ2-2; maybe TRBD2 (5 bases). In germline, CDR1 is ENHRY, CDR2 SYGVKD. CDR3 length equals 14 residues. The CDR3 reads CAINPRAVHRGAVF. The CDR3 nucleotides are TGTGCCATCAATCCCCGAGCGGTACACCGGGGAGCTGTTTTT.

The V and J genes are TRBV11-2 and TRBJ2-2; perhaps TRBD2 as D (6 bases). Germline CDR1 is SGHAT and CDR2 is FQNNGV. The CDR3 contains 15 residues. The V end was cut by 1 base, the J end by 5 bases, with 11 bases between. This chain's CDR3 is CASSLVGGYTGELFF. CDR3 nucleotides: TGTGCCAGCAGCTTAGTAGGAGGGTATACCGGGGAGCTGTTTTTT.

The DNA for the CDR3 is TGTGCCAGCAGCTCCGGACCGCCGAACACCGGGGAGCTGTTTTTT. Translating it yields CASSSGPPNTGELFF. The chain joins TRBV7-8 to TRBJ2-2; D unresolved. The CDR3 covers 15 residues. Germline V lookup: CDR1 SGHVS, CDR2 FQNEAQ. The V end lost 4 bases, the J end lost 0 bases, and 9 bases lay between the germline ends.

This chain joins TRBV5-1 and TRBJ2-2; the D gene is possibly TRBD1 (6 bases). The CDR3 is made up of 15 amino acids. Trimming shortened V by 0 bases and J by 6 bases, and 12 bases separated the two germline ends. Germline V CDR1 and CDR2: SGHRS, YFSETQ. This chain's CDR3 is CASSLAGRGAGELFF. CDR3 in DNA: TGCGCCAGCAGCTTGGCAGGCAGGGGTGCCGGGGAGCTGTTTTTT.

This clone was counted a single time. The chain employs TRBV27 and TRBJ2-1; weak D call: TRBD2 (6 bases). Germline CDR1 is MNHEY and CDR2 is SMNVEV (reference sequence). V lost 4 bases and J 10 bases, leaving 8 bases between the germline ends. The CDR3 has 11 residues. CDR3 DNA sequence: TGTGCCAGCAGTTGGGGGAGGGAGCAGTTCTTC. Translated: CASSWGREQFF.

This CDR3 reads CAIQVRGAGAYTEAFF. The CDR3, as DNA: TGTGCCATTCAGGTGAGAGGGGCAGGAGCTTACACTGAAGCTTTCTTT. The rearrangement joins TRBV19 to TRBJ1-1; a possible D gene is TRBD1 (5 bases). Trimming took 10 bases from V and 3 from J, leaving 24 bases between them. Germline loops: CDR1 LNHDA, CDR2 SQIVND (reference sequence). The length of the CDR3 is 16 residues.